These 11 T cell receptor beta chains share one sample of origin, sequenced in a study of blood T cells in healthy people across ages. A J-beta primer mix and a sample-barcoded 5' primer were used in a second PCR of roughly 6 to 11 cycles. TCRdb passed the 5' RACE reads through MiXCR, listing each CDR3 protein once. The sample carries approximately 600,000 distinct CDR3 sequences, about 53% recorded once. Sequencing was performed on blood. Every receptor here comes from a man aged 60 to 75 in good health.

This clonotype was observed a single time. The DNA of the CDR3 is TGTGCCAGCAGCGTAGCTCCGACCCTCAGGGCAAGAAACGGCTACACCTTC. Its protein product is CASSVAPTLRARNGYTF. The V and J genes are TRBV9 and TRBJ1-2; D might be TRBD1 (5 bases). The CDR3 is made up of 17 amino acids. Germline V CDR1 and CDR2: SGDLS, YYNGEE. The V end lost 0 bases, the J end lost 8 bases, and 23 bases lay between the germline ends.

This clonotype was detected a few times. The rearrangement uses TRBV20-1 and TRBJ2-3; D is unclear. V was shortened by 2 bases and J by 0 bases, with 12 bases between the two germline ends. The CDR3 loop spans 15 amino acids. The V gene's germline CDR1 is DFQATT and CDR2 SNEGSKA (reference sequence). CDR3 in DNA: TGCAGTGCTAGAACCACTGGCCCCAGCACAGATACGCAGTATTTT. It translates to CSARTTGPSTDTQYF.

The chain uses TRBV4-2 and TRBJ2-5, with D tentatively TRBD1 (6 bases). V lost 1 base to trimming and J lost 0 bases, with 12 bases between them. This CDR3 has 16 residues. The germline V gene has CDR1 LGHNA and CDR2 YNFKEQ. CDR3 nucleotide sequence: TGTGCCAGCAGCCAAGGGGCCAGGGGAAACCAAGAGACCCAGTACTTC. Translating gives CASSQGARGNQETQYF.

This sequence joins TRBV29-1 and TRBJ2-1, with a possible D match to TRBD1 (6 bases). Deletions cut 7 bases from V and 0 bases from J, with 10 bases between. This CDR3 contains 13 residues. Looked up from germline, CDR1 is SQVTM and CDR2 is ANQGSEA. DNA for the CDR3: TGCAGCGGGGGGCTCCTCTCCTACAATGAGCAGTTCTTC. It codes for CSGGLLSYNEQFF.

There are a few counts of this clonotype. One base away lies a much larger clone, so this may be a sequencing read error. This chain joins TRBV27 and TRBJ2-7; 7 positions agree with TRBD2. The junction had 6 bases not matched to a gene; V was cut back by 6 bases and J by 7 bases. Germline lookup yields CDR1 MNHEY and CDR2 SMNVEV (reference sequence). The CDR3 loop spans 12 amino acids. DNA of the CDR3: TGTGCCAGCAGCCGGAGCGGGAATGAGCAGTACTTC. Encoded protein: CASSRSGNEQYF.

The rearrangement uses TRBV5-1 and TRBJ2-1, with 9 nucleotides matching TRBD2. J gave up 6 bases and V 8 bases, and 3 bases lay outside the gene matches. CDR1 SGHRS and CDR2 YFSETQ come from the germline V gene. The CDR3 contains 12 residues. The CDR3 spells CARNSGGNEQFF. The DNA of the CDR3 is TGCGCCAGGAATAGCGGGGGCAATGAGCAGTTCTTC.

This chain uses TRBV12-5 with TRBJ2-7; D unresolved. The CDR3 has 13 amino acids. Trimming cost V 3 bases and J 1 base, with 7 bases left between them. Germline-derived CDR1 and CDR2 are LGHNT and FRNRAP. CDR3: CASGFWQSYEQYF. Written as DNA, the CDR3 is TGTGCTAGTGGTTTCTGGCAGTCCTACGAGCAGTACTTC.

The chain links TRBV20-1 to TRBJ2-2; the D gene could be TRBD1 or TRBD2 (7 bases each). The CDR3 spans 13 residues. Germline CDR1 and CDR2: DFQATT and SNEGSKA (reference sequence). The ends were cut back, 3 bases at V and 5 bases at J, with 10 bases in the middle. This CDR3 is CSASQGGTGELFF. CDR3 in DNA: TGCAGTGCTAGCCAGGGGGGGACCGGGGAGCTGTTTTTT.

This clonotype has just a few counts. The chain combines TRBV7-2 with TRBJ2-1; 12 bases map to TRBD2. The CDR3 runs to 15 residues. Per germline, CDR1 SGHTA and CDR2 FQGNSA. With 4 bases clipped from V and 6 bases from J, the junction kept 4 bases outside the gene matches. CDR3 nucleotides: TGTGCCAGCAGCTCGGGACTAGCGGGTCCCAATGAGCAGTTCTTC. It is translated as CASSSGLAGPNEQFF.

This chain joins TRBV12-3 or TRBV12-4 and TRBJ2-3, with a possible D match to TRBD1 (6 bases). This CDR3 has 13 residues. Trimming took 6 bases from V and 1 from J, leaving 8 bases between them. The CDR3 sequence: CASSQGRTDTQYF. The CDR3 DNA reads TGTGCCAGCAGCCAGGGGCGCACAGATACGCAGTATTTT.

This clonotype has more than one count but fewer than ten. DNA for the CDR3: TGTGCCAGCAGCAATAGAGATTTGGTCTTTAACCACAATGAGCAGTTCTTC. Protein product: CASSNRDLVFNHNEQFF. This sequence joins TRBV7-8 and TRBJ2-1; D is undetermined. V lost 5 bases and J lost 5, with 22 bases in between. CDR1 is SGHVS, CDR2 FQNEAQ, per germline. The CDR3 spans 17 residues.